One and the same sample provided the 6 T cell receptor beta chains below, sequenced in a study of regulatory T cells in long-lasting Graves disease. Libraries of TCR beta came from iRepertoire HTBI primers plus Arm-PCR of CDR3 regions. TCRdb itself ran the multiplex PCR reads through MiXCR, one entry per CDR3 protein. The sample yields hundreds of thousands of distinct CDR3 sequences, roughly 16% seen once. Noted time point: newly diagnosed GD, antithyroid drugs for less than 3 months. There was RNA extracted from PBMCs, and the TCR library was made from it. The sample also formed part of further work on T cells in Graves' hyperthyroidism and ophthalmopathy.

Source: peripheral blood mononuclear cells (PBMCs), taken at new diagnosis, from a patient treated with antithyroid drugs. Receptor source: a woman aged 25 to 39 with Graves disease.

The chain has TRBV6-1 and TRBJ1-3; D gene ambiguous. V was shortened by 7 bases and J by 4 bases, with 11 bases between the two germline ends. Germline V CDR1 and CDR2: MNHNS, SASEGT. This CDR3 is built from 13 residues. CDR3 region: CASKSWVGNTIYF. CDR3 coding DNA: TGTGCCAGCAAAAGTTGGGTCGGAAACACCATATATTTT.

There are many counts of this clonotype. The V and J genes are TRBV20-1 and TRBJ2-7; possibly TRBD2 for D (5 bases). This CDR3 spans 12 amino acids. Trimming cost V 6 bases and J 0 bases, with 9 bases left between them. Per the germline V gene, CDR1 is DFQATT and CDR2 is SNEGSKA (reference sequence). The CDR3 is CSAKTSSYEQYF. The CDR3 DNA follows: TGCAGTGCCAAAACTAGCTCCTACGAGCAGTACTTC.

This clonotype has at least ten counts. This chain joins TRBV3-1 and TRBJ2-3; D is uncertain. The CDR3 runs to 13 residues. The V end was cut by 3 bases, the J end by 3 bases, with 7 bases between. CDR1 and CDR2 (germline): LGHDT, YNNKEL (reference sequence). CDR3 residues: CASSHSATDTQYF. The CDR3 nucleotides read TGTGCCAGCAGCCATAGTGCGACAGATACGCAGTATTTT.

Many counts were recorded for this clonotype. This chain connects TRBV27 to TRBJ1-2, with 8 bases fitting TRBD1. Germline V gives CDR1 MNHEY, CDR2 SMNVEV (reference sequence). This CDR3 region has 15 residues. Trimming at V came to 5 bases and at J to 5 bases, leaving 10 bases not matched to a gene. The CDR3 coding sequence is TGTGCCAGCAGTCTCGGCCGGACAGGGATATATGGCTACACCTTC. It translates to CASSLGRTGIYGYTF.

The chain is built from TRBV11-2 and TRBJ2-1, with D unresolved. The CDR3 extends over 15 amino acids. V was pared by 5 bases and J by 6 bases, with 17 bases between. CDR1 SGHAT and CDR2 FQNNGV come from the germline V gene. CDR3 in DNA: TGTGCCAGCAGCCCATTGGCGCTGGCAAGCAATGAGCAGTTCTTC. Translating gives CASSPLALASNEQFF.

The rearrangement joins TRBV20-1 to TRBJ2-5; D is unclear. V was pared by 6 bases and J by 4 bases, with 6 bases between. Germline lookup yields CDR1 DFQATT and CDR2 SNEGSKA (reference sequence). The CDR3 consists of 10 residues. CDR3 bases: TGCAGTGCCATTCTAGAGACCCAGTACTTC. As protein: CSAILETQYF.